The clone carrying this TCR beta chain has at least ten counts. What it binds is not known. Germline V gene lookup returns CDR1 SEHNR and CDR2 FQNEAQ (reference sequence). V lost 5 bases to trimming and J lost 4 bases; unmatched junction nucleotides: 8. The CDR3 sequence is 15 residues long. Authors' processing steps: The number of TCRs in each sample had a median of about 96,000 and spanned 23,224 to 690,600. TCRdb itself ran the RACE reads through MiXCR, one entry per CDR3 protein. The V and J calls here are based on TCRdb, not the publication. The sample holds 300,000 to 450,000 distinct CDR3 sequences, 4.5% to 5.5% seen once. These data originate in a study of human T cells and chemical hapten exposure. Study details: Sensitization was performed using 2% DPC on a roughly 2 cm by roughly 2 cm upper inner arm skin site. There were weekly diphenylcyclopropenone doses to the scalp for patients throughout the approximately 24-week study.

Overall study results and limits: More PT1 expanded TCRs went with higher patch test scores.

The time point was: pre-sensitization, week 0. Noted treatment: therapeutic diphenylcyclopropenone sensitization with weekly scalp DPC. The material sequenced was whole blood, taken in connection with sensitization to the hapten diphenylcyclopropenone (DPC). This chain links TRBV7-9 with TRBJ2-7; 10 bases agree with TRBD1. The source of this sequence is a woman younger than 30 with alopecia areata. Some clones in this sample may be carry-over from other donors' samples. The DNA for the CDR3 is TGTGCCAGCAGCCCCGGACAGGGGGTGTTTTACGAGCAGTACTTC. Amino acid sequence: CASSPGQGVFYEQYF.